Following are 19 T cell receptor beta chains from one sample sequenced in a study of CD8+ T cells in alopecia areata. This sample's treatment: oral pan-JAK inhibitor, 5-10 mg twice daily. Reverse transcription of extracted RNA yielded cDNA, which provided the sequencing template. Using immunoSEQ multiplex PCR, the repertoire was profiled, and TCRdb retains in-frame clones only, with some absent. Of around 100,000 clones listed, approximately 51% were seen once; the top ten hold about 3.3%. Sequences were derived from CD4+ T cells sorted from blood, sampled at week 24, from a patient treated with tofacitinib. These receptor sequences come from a human donor with alopecia areata.

This sequence joins TRBV5-6 and TRBJ1-1; 7 bases are shared with TRBD1. V shed 0 bases, J shed 0 bases, and the junction held 5 bases outside the gene matches. The CDR3 sequence is 16 residues long. CDR1 and CDR2 from the germline V gene are SGHDT and YYEEEE. The CDR3 sequence: CASSLGDRNMNTEAFF. The CDR3 coding sequence is TGTGCCAGCAGCTTGGGGGACAGAAACATGAACACTGAAGCTTTCTTT.

The chain carries TRBV30 and TRBJ2-7; D is unclear. The CDR3 is 13 residues long. Germline-derived CDR1 and CDR2 are GTSNPN and SVGIG (reference sequence). Trimming took off 2 bases at V and 5 bases at J, with 13 bases between the two ends. CDR3 protein: CAWSTSGYHEQYF. The CDR3 coding sequence is TGTGCCTGGAGTACGAGTGGGTACCACGAGCAGTACTTC.

V is TRBV10-3 and J is TRBJ1-2, with D perhaps matching TRBD1 (5 bases). This CDR3 comprises 12 residues. Germline lookup yields CDR1 ENHRY and CDR2 SYGVKD. Trimming took off 2 bases at V and 8 bases at J, with 9 bases between the two ends. The CDR3 DNA reads TGTGCCATCAGTGAGGGGGGAGAAGGCTACACCTTC. Amino acids: CAISEGGEGYTF.

J is TRBJ2-1 and V is TRBV6-5; perhaps TRBD2 as D (5 bases). In germline, CDR1 is MNHEY, CDR2 SVGAGI. There are 15 residues in the CDR3. The V and J ends lost 1 base and 3 bases respectively, with 10 bases between them. In DNA form, the CDR3 reads TGTGCCAGCAGTTACTTTGGCGCGGGCTACAATGAGCAGTTCTTC. It yields the protein CASSYFGAGYNEQFF.

This sequence joins TRBV29-1 and TRBJ1-1; tentatively, D is TRBD1 (6 bases). Per germline, CDR1 SQVTM and CDR2 ANQGSEA. V lost 4 bases, J lost 0 bases, and 9 bases lay in between. The CDR3 extends over 13 amino acids. The CDR3 nucleotides read TGCAGCGTTGCCGGACAGATGAACACTGAAGCTTTCTTT. Encoded protein: CSVAGQMNTEAFF. Drawing the rest from reference TRBV29-1 and TRBJ1-1, the complete variable domain is SAVISQKPSRDICQRGTSLTIQCQVDSQVTMMFWYRQQPGQSLTLIATANQGSEATYESGFVIDKFPISRPNLTFSTLTVSNMSPEDSSIYLCSVAGQMNTEAFFGQGTRLTVV.

The DNA for the CDR3 is TGTGCCAGCAGCCAAGATGGAACAGATACGCAGTATTTT. Translating it yields CASSQDGTDTQYF. The J gene is TRBJ2-3, the V gene TRBV4-2; the D is unclear. Germline V CDR1 and CDR2: LGHNA, YNFKEQ. V was trimmed by 0 bases and J by 3 bases, leaving 4 bases between them. CDR3 length: 13 amino acids.

This clone came up a few times. The CDR3 loop reads CASSESWRNEKLFF. The CDR3 nucleotides read TGTGCCAGCAGTGAATCTTGGAGGAATGAAAAACTGTTTTTT. The chain has TRBV6-1 and TRBJ1-4, with D unclear. V lost 2 bases, J lost 5 bases, and 9 bases lay in between. Germline values: CDR1 MNHNS, CDR2 SASEGT. The CDR3 is 14 residues long.

The chain combines TRBV2 with TRBJ1-1, with 10 bases identical to TRBD1. The CDR3 loop spans 12 amino acids. Germline V CDR1 and CDR2: SNHLY, FYNNEI. V shed 6 bases and J 8 bases; nucleotides not matched to a gene: 3. The CDR3 region is CASRTGGLEAFF. Written as DNA, the CDR3 is TGTGCCAGCAGGACAGGGGGCCTAGAAGCTTTCTTT. Supplemented by reference TRBV2 and TRBJ1-1, the full variable domain reads EPEVTQTPSHQVTQMGQEVILRCVPISNHLYFYWYRQILGQKVEFLVSFYNNEISEKSEIFDDQFSVERPDGSNFTLKIRSTKLEDSAMYFCASRTGGLEAFFGQGTRLTVV.

This chain links TRBV5-1 with TRBJ2-7; TRBD2 is a possible D gene (5 bases). V lost 0 bases, J lost 1 base, and 8 bases lay in between. CDR1 SGHRS and CDR2 YFSETQ come from the germline V gene. The CDR3 extends over 14 amino acids. The CDR3, as DNA: TGCGCCAGCAGCTTGGCCGGCGGGTCCTACGAGCAGTACTTC. It encodes CASSLAGGSYEQYF.

This rearrangement joins TRBV30 to TRBJ2-7; D is possibly TRBD1 or TRBD2 (6 bases each). V was pared by 2 bases and J by 3 bases, with 11 bases between. Per the germline V gene, CDR1 is GTSNPN and CDR2 is SVGIG (reference sequence). The CDR3 consists of 13 residues. The CDR3 nucleotides are TGTGCCTGGAGTAGGGGGGCACTCTACGAGCAGTACTTC. Translating gives CAWSRGALYEQYF.

The J gene is TRBJ2-3, the V gene TRBV29-1; TRBD2 aligns across 12 bases. This CDR3 has 15 amino acids. The V segment lost 7 bases and the J segment 2 bases; nucleotides outside the gene matches: 7. Germline assignment: CDR1 SQVTM and CDR2 ANQGSEA. This CDR3 is CSAGLAGSYTDTQYF. The CDR3 DNA reads TGCAGCGCCGGACTAGCGGGGTCTTACACAGATACGCAGTATTTT.

The chain employs TRBV20-1 and TRBJ2-7; D remains unclear. The CDR3 is 10 residues long. Germline assignment: CDR1 DFQATT and CDR2 SNEGSKA (reference sequence). V was shortened by 6 bases and J by 4 bases, with 7 bases between the two germline ends. The DNA of the CDR3 is TGCAGTGCGGTGCAATACGAGCAGTACTTC. Its protein is CSAVQYEQYF.

The rearrangement uses TRBV5-6 and TRBJ1-5, with D perhaps matching TRBD1 (5 bases). Looked up from germline, CDR1 is SGHDT and CDR2 is YYEEEE. The CDR3 is made up of 15 amino acids. Trimming cost V 4 bases and J 4 bases, with 15 bases left between them. The CDR3 spells CASSVGTLRNQPQHF. CDR3 bases: TGTGCCAGCAGCGTCGGGACCCTAAGGAATCAGCCCCAGCATTTT.

The chain combines TRBV5-1 with TRBJ1-1; D gene ambiguous. The CDR3 consists of 14 residues. Trimming left V 2 bases short and J 5 bases short, with 13 bases between. Germline lookup yields CDR1 SGHRS and CDR2 YFSETQ. The CDR3 reads CASSFSGTKTEAFF. The CDR3 nucleotides are TGCGCCAGCAGCTTTTCAGGAACCAAAACTGAAGCTTTCTTT.

The chain links TRBV27 to TRBJ2-7; D perhaps matches TRBD2 (7 bases). The CDR3 has 15 amino acids. Germline CDR1 and CDR2: MNHEY and SMNVEV (reference sequence). V lost 2 bases and J 0 bases, leaving 11 bases between the germline ends. DNA for the CDR3: TGTGCCAGCAGTTTAAGGGAGGGGGGCTCCTACGAGCAGTACTTC. This sequence encodes CASSLREGGSYEQYF.

This chain links TRBV13 with TRBJ1-6; D not resolved. Germline V lookup: CDR1 PRHDT, CDR2 FYEKMQ (reference sequence). This CDR3 spans 13 amino acids. V was clipped by 3 bases and J by 9 bases, with 9 bases between them. The CDR3 sequence is CASSFYPSSPLHF. In DNA, the CDR3 is TGTGCCAGCAGCTTCTACCCCAGTTCACCCCTCCACTTT.

This clone was seen only a few times. The gene calls are TRBV2 and TRBJ2-3; 9 positions agree with TRBD2. The CDR3 runs to 14 residues. From germline, CDR1 is SNHLY and CDR2 FYNNEI. V was clipped by 1 base and J by 4 bases; unmatched bases: 0. CDR3 loop: CASSEGLAADTQYF. The CDR3 bases are TGTGCCAGCAGTGAAGGACTAGCGGCAGATACGCAGTATTTT.

This clone occurred a few times. V usage is TRBV5-6 and J usage is TRBJ1-1; D may be TRBD1 (5 bases). Trimming removed 4 bases from V and 0 bases from J, with 16 bases in between. This CDR3 is built from 16 residues. Germline V lookup: CDR1 SGHDT, CDR2 YYEEEE. The CDR3 DNA reads TGTGCCAGCAGCAACAGGAAAAAGGGGATGAACACTGAAGCTTTCTTT. This gives the protein CASSNRKKGMNTEAFF.

The V and J genes are TRBV6-5 and TRBJ1-6; D unclear. The CDR3 has 15 residues. Germline V gene data show CDR1 as MNHEY and CDR2 as SVGAGI. Trimming shortened V by 2 bases and J by 9 bases, and 14 bases separated the two germline ends. The CDR3 nucleotides read TGTGCCAGCAGTTACGCGCGTCAGGTGCGTTCACCCCTCCACTTT. Protein product: CASSYARQVRSPLHF.